These 32 T cell receptor beta chains share one sample of origin, sequenced in a study of T cells in Graves' hyperthyroidism and ophthalmopathy. The investigators amplified TCR beta CDR3 regions from RNA transcripts. HTBI primers were used for first-round RT-PCR of the TCR CDR3. MiXCR was run by TCRdb on the multiplex PCR reads, yielding one entry per CDR3 protein. In the table there are approximately 740,000 distinct CDR3 sequences, about 14% of which are singletons. Material: blood. Source of these receptors: a young woman with Graves' hyperthyroidism.

The rearrangement joins TRBV19 to TRBJ2-1; 7 nucleotides match TRBD2. The V segment lost 9 bases and the J segment 3 bases; nucleotides outside the gene matches: 14. The germline V gene has CDR1 LNHDA and CDR2 SQIVND (reference sequence). CDR3 size: 16 residues. The CDR3 sequence: CASSRGVGRGYNEQFF. The CDR3 region has the DNA TGTGCCAGCAGTCGGGGGGTCGGTCGGGGCTACAATGAGCAGTTCTTC.

As regards this clonotype: Lacking the conserved final phenylalanine or tryptophan, this CDR3 likely reflects a read error. The rearrangement uses TRBV15 and TRBJ1-1; 7 nucleotides match TRBD1. The CDR3 has 16 amino acids. The ends lost 1 base at V and 0 bases at J; junction bases unmatched: 5. CDR1 and CDR2 from the germline V gene are LNHNV and YYDKDF (reference sequence). The CDR3, as DNA: TGTGCCACCAGCAGAGTCCCGACAGGGATGAACACTGAAGCTTTCCTT. Encoded protein: CATSRVPTGMNTEAFL.

V gene TRBV15 combines with J gene TRBJ1-2; 9 bases are a match to TRBD1. CDR3 size: 15 residues. The ends lost 4 bases at V and 5 bases at J; junction bases unmatched: 8. CDR1 and CDR2 (germline): LNHNV, YYDKDF (reference sequence). Here the CDR3 DNA reads TGTGCCACCAGCAAGGGGGACAGGGCATCTTATGGCTACACCTTC. Its protein product is CATSKGDRASYGYTF. The variable domain in full, with the rest retrieved from reference TRBV15 and TRBJ1-2, is DAMVIQNPRYQVTQFGKPVTLSCSQTLNHNVMYWYQQKSSQAPKLLFHYYDKDFNNEADTPDNFQSRRPNTSFCFLDIRSPGLGDTAMYLCATSKGDRASYGYTFGSGTRLTVV.

This clonotype has more than one count but fewer than ten. V is TRBV20-1 and J is TRBJ2-7, with D tentatively TRBD2 (6 bases). There are 17 residues in the CDR3. Trimming pared 0 bases from V and 2 bases from J, leaving 20 bases between. CDR1 DFQATT and CDR2 SNEGSKA come from the germline V gene (reference sequence). The CDR3 here is CSARDLPTTGSPYEQYF. The CDR3 DNA follows: TGCAGTGCTAGAGATCTTCCAACTACCGGGAGCCCCTACGAGCAGTACTTC.

This clonotype has just a few counts. The V gene is TRBV15, the J gene TRBJ1-5, with unresolved D. The V gene's germline CDR1 is LNHNV and CDR2 YYDKDF (reference sequence). The CDR3 consists of 15 residues. V lost 5 bases, J lost 1 base, and 12 bases lay in between. The CDR3 sequence is CATSLTRESNQPQHF. CDR3 DNA: TGTGCCACCAGCTTAACTCGAGAGAGCAATCAGCCCCAGCATTTT.

This chain connects TRBV4-3 to TRBJ1-2, with a weak D call TRBD1 (5 bases). Germline-derived CDR1 and CDR2 are LGHNA and YSLEER. This CDR3 has 15 residues. V lost 1 base to trimming and J lost 3 bases, with 12 bases between them. CDR3 bases: TGCGCCAGCAGCCAAGTTACGGGGGGTGACTATGGCTACACCTTC. Translated: CASSQVTGGDYGYTF.

The table lists this clonotype with a few counts. The V call is TRBV28, the J call TRBJ2-1; D is unresolved. The germline CDR1 and CDR2 sequences are MDHEN and SYDVKM. V lost 6 bases and J lost 0, with 15 bases in between. This CDR3 spans 16 amino acids. CDR3 bases: TGTGCCAGCAGCACATCGGGCAGAAGCTCCTACAATGAGCAGTTCTTC. The encoded protein is CASSTSGRSSYNEQFF.

This clonotype was picked up many times. This chain connects TRBV20-1 to TRBJ1-6, with 7 bases that match TRBD1. The CDR3 runs to 14 residues. J gave up 5 bases and V 6 bases, and 7 bases lay outside the gene matches. Germline V gene sequence: CDR1 DFQATT, CDR2 SNEGSKA (reference sequence). CDR3: CSATGVGHNSPLHF. CDR3 coding DNA: TGCAGTGCCACAGGGGTAGGGCATAATTCACCCCTCCACTTT.

A few counts support this clonotype. This rearrangement joins TRBV4-1 to TRBJ1-5, with no clear D. Germline V gene lookup returns CDR1 MGHRA and CDR2 YSYEKL. Trimming removed 0 bases at V and 7 bases at J, with 16 bases between. This CDR3 contains 16 residues. The CDR3: CASSQDPAIGNQPQHF. Written as DNA, the CDR3 is TGCGCCAGCAGCCAAGATCCGGCAATTGGTAACCAGCCCCAGCATTTT.

The chain employs TRBV18 and TRBJ2-2; possibly TRBD2 for D (6 bases). Germline V gene sequence: CDR1 KGHSH, CDR2 LQKENI. The CDR3 runs to 15 residues. V dropped 3 bases and J dropped 4 bases, with 12 bases sitting between them. The DNA of the CDR3 is TGTGCCAGCTCACCCTGGACGGGGGTCACCGGGGAGCTGTTTTTT. It codes for CASSPWTGVTGELFF.

This clonotype showed up just a few times. This rearrangement joins TRBV29-1 to TRBJ1-1, with D perhaps matching TRBD1 (6 bases). V was trimmed by 2 bases and J by 11 bases, leaving 24 bases between them. This CDR3 spans 15 amino acids. Germline CDR1 SQVTM, CDR2 ANQGSEA. The CDR3 sequence: CSVERRMGGGISAFF. The CDR3 coding sequence is TGCAGCGTTGAAAGACGAATGGGAGGGGGGATCAGTGCTTTCTTT. Variable domain in full (rest from reference TRBV29-1 and TRBJ1-1): SAVISQKPSRDICQRGTSLTIQCQVDSQVTMMFWYRQQPGQSLTLIATANQGSEATYESGFVIDKFPISRPNLTFSTLTVSNMSPEDSSIYLCSVERRMGGGISAFFGQGTRLTVV.

This clonotype was seen repeatedly, ten times or more. CDR3 in DNA: TGTGCCTGTGGGGGGACAGCTAATTCACCCCTCCACTTT. It yields the protein CACGGTANSPLHF. This chain links TRBV30 with TRBJ1-6; 7 bases are a match to TRBD1. CDR1 is GTSNPN and CDR2 is SVGIG in the germline V gene (reference sequence). The junction had 5 bases not matched to a gene; V was cut back by 6 bases and J by 6 bases. The CDR3 runs 13 residues.

This clonotype was counted only a few times. This chain connects TRBV6-2 or TRBV6-3 to TRBJ1-5, with 7 positions matching TRBD1. The V and J ends lost 8 bases and 5 bases, in that order; junction bases with no gene match: 18. The CDR3 has 17 residues. In germline, CDR1 is MNHEY, CDR2 SVGEGT. The CDR3 sequence: CASDDKQGWSSYQPQHF. The CDR3 DNA reads as TGTGCCAGCGACGATAAACAGGGGTGGTCTTCTTATCAGCCCCAGCATTTT.

This clonotype was recorded at least ten times. This sequence joins TRBV30 and TRBJ2-1, with 9 nucleotides matching TRBD2. V gave up 2 bases and J gave up 3 bases; unmatched junction bases: 5. CDR1 is GTSNPN, CDR2 SVGIG, per germline (reference sequence). This CDR3 has 15 amino acids. The CDR3 sequence: CAWSPSGRNYNEQFF. Written as DNA, the CDR3 is TGTGCCTGGAGTCCCAGCGGGAGGAACTACAATGAGCAGTTCTTC. The full variable domain, in which reference TRBV30 and TRBJ2-1 provide the parts outside the CDR3, is SQTIHQWPATLVQPVGSPLSLECTVEGTSNPNLYWYRQAAGRGLQLLFYSVGIGQISSEVPQNLSASRPQDRQFILSSKKLLLSDSGFYLCAWSPSGRNYNEQFFGPGTRLTVL.

This clonotype turned up a few times. The rearrangement joins TRBV10-3 to TRBJ2-1; TRBD2 might be the D (5 bases). Germline loops: CDR1 ENHRY, CDR2 SYGVKD. The V end was cut by 4 bases, the J end by 3 bases, with 10 bases between. The CDR3 spans 14 residues. In DNA, the CDR3 is TGTGCCATCAGTGTTGCGGGTCGCTACAATGAGCAGTTCTTC. It specifies CAISVAGRYNEQFF.

In this sample, this clonotype turned up a few times. The chain has TRBV6-1 and TRBJ1-5; 11 bases agree with TRBD1. V was pared by 2 bases and J by 0 bases, with 6 bases of the junction left unmatched. CDR3 length: 18 amino acids. Germline CDR1 is MNHNS and CDR2 is SASEGT. This chain's CDR3 is CASSERDRGVYSNQPQHF. The CDR3 coding sequence is TGTGCCAGCAGTGAAAGGGACAGGGGGGTCTATAGCAATCAGCCCCAGCATTTT.

This clonotype was detected ten times or more. The DNA for the CDR3 is TGTGCCAGCAGCGCAAGGACTAGCGACTACGAGCAGTACTTC. This gives the protein CASSARTSDYEQYF. The chain combines TRBV7-8 with TRBJ2-7; 9 nucleotides line up with TRBD2. The CDR3 is 14 residues long. V lost 5 bases and J lost 3; bases outside the gene matches: 5. Germline lookup yields CDR1 SGHVS and CDR2 FQNEAQ.

The table lists this clonotype with many counts. V usage is TRBV7-3 and J usage is TRBJ2-3; 13 nucleotides line up with TRBD2. Losses at the gene ends were 3 bases for V and 3 bases for J; bases not matched to a gene: 3. The V gene's germline CDR1 is SGHTA and CDR2 FQGTGA. CDR3 length: 16 amino acids. The CDR3, as DNA: TGTGCCAGCAGCTTTCCGACTAGCGGGAGGACAGATACGCAGTATTTT. It codes for CASSFPTSGRTDTQYF.

To note about this clonotype: With a much larger clone just one base away, this may be a read error. The rearrangement uses TRBV28 and TRBJ2-7; D not certain. From germline, CDR1 is MDHEN and CDR2 SYDVKM. This CDR3 has 11 residues. Trimming removed 7 bases from V and 5 bases from J, with 9 bases in between. CDR3: CASTLFDEQYF. The CDR3 DNA reads as TGTGCCAGCACCCTCTTCGACGAGCAGTACTTC.

Worth noting for this clonotype: Being one base from a much bigger clone, this may be a read error. A read error is likely, as this CDR3 ends without the conserved phenylalanine or tryptophan. The chain links TRBV6-5 to TRBJ2-1; D is perhaps TRBD1 (6 bases). V was trimmed by 2 bases and J by 5 bases, leaving 13 bases between them. The germline V gene has CDR1 MNHEY and CDR2 SVGAGI. The CDR3 contains 15 residues. The CDR3 region has the DNA TGTGCCAGCAGTTACCGGGACATACCGAACAATGAGCAGTTCCTC. As protein: CASSYRDIPNNEQFL.

CDR3 nucleotides: TGTGCCAGCAGCACGAACAGGGGAGATACGCAGTATTTT. It translates to CASSTNRGDTQYF. The rearrangement links TRBV4-2 to TRBJ2-3; 7 positions agree with TRBD1. This CDR3 spans 13 amino acids. Germline CDR1 is LGHNA and CDR2 is YNFKEQ. V trimming: 5 bases; J trimming: 5 bases; junction bases outside the gene matches: 4.

In its sample, this clonotype was seen many times. J is TRBJ2-5 and V is TRBV11-2, with no clear D. CDR3 length equals 14 residues. Between the trimmed V and J ends, which lost 5 bases and 5 bases, there was a span of 15 bases. From germline, CDR1 is SGHAT and CDR2 FQNNGV. In nucleotides, the CDR3 is TGTGCCAGCAGCCCGATCAAGGGTCGGGAGACCCAGTACTTC. Translation: CASSPIKGRETQYF.

The chain is built from TRBV19 and TRBJ2-7; 7 bases align to TRBD1. Germline V CDR1 and CDR2: LNHDA, SQIVND (reference sequence). This CDR3 region has 15 residues. V lost 2 bases and J lost 6; bases outside the gene matches: 10. CDR3 amino acids: CASSITAYRGSEQYF. In DNA form, the CDR3 reads TGTGCCAGTAGTATAACGGCGTACAGGGGATCCGAGCAGTACTTC.

CDR3 sequence reads: CASGRTSGGDEQFF. CDR3 nucleotide sequence: TGCGCCAGCGGTAGAACTAGCGGCGGCGATGAGCAGTTCTTC. This rearrangement joins TRBV10-1 to TRBJ2-1, with TRBD2 matching 8 bases. The CDR3 extends over 14 amino acids. Looked up from germline, CDR1 is WNHNN and CDR2 is SYGVQD (reference sequence). J was trimmed by 8 bases and V by 8 bases; bases with no gene match: 11.

Only a few counts were recorded for this clonotype. This rearrangement joins TRBV2 to TRBJ2-1; D unresolved. Germline CDR1 and CDR2: SNHLY and FYNNEI. The CDR3 extends over 13 amino acids. The V gene lost 2 bases and the J gene lost 6 bases, with 8 bases spanning the gap. As DNA, the CDR3 is TGTGCCAGCAGTGAACTTAGAGGCAATGAGCAGTTCTTC. Its translation: CASSELRGNEQFF.

There are a few counts of this clonotype. The chain carries TRBV19 and TRBJ2-7; possible D gene TRBD1, 6 bases. The germline V and J ends were trimmed by 6 bases and 1 base, with 16 bases remaining between them. The CDR3 runs to 15 residues. Germline values: CDR1 LNHDA, CDR2 SQIVND (reference sequence). CDR3 loop: CASRHSDRSSYEQYF. Here the CDR3 DNA reads TGTGCCAGTAGACACAGTGACAGGTCGTCCTACGAGCAGTACTTC. Looking up the rest from reference TRBV19 and TRBJ2-7 gives the full variable domain: DGGITQSPKYLFRKEGQNVTLSCEQNLNHDAMYWYRQDPGQGLRLIYYSQIVNDFQKGDIAEGYSVSREKKESFPLTVTSAQKNPTAFYLCASRHSDRSSYEQYFGPGTRLTVT.

This clonotype was counted only a few times. The chain combines TRBV7-9 with TRBJ2-7; perhaps TRBD1 as D (5 bases). Germline CDR1 SEHNR, CDR2 FQNEAQ (reference sequence). The CDR3 consists of 12 residues. V was trimmed by 4 bases and J by 5 bases, leaving 9 bases between them. The CDR3 loop reads CASSSRVDEQYF. The CDR3 DNA reads TGTGCCAGCAGCTCCAGGGTCGACGAGCAGTACTTC. The whole variable domain, filled in from reference TRBV7-9 and TRBJ2-7, reads DTGVSQNPRHKITKRGQNVTFRCDPISEHNRLYWYRQTLGQGPEFLTYFQNEAQLEKSRLLSDRFSAERPKGSFSTLEIQRTEQGDSAMYLCASSSRVDEQYFGPGTRLTVT.

Many counts were recorded for this clonotype. The chain uses TRBV20-1 and TRBJ1-1; D gene ambiguous. This CDR3 has 14 amino acids. V lost 3 bases and J 1 base, leaving 12 bases between the germline ends. Germline CDR1 reads DFQATT; CDR2 reads SNEGSKA (reference sequence). Here the CDR3 DNA reads TGCAGTGCTAGCTACGGCTCTGGGAACACTGAAGCTTTCTTT. This codes for CSASYGSGNTEAFF.

The CDR3, as DNA: TGCGCCAGCAACGAACCCCCGTACGAGCAGTACTTC. Translating it yields CASNEPPYEQYF. The J gene is TRBJ2-7, the V gene TRBV10-2; the D is unclear. Germline-derived CDR1 and CDR2 are WSHSY and SAAADI. There are 12 residues in the CDR3. The V gene lost 7 bases and the J gene lost 4 bases, with 11 bases spanning the gap.

J is TRBJ2-7 and V is TRBV27; D may be TRBD1 or TRBD2 (7 bases each). Gene TRBJ2-1 matches the end of the DNA better, so the J call may be wrong. Germline V gene lookup returns CDR1 MNHEY and CDR2 SMNVEV (reference sequence). The CDR3 contains 15 residues. CDR3 protein: CASSLAGGGSYEQFF. DNA for the CDR3: TGTGCCAGCAGCTTGGCAGGGGGAGGGTCCTACGAGCAGTTCTTC.

There are a few counts of this clonotype. The rearrangement links TRBV5-8 to TRBJ2-7; 10 nucleotides line up with TRBD1. The ends lost 3 bases at V and 4 bases at J; junction bases unmatched: 7. Germline assignment: CDR1 SGHTS and CDR2 YDEGEE. The CDR3 is 15 residues long. The DNA of the CDR3 is TGTGCCAGCAGCTGGGGACAGGGGAGAATTTACGAGCAGTACTTC. Encoded protein: CASSWGQGRIYEQYF. Full variable domain (rest looked up from reference TRBV5-8 and TRBJ2-7): EAGVTQSPTHLIKTRGQQATLRCSPISGHTSVYWYQQALGLGLQFLLWYDEGEERNRGNFPPRFSGRQFPNYSSELNVNALELEDSALYLCASSWGQGRIYEQYFGPGTRLTVT.

The CDR3 protein is CARGGGFYGYTF. The DNA of the CDR3 is TGTGCCAGGGGAGGGGGCTTCTATGGCTACACCTTC. The chain has TRBV2 and TRBJ1-2, with TRBD1 matching over 7 bases. The V segment lost 9 bases and the J segment 4 bases; nucleotides outside the gene matches: 5. Germline assignment: CDR1 SNHLY and CDR2 FYNNEI. The CDR3 runs to 12 residues.